This T cell receptor (beta chain) was captured in a study of shared clonotypes between healthy human individuals. Germline V gives CDR1 SEHNR, CDR2 FQNEAQ (reference sequence). The V and J ends lost 3 bases and 1 base respectively, with 13 bases between them. The CDR3 totals 16 residues. Study-wide results and limits: Sorted-subset sequencing, rarefaction showed, was incomplete despite large depth.

This clone was seen a single time. The antigen is unknown. Sequencing was performed with immunoSEQ multiplex PCR; in TCRdb, only in-frame clones are kept and a portion is missing. The table lists around 2.5 million clones, over 85% of them singletons. What was sequenced was naive CD4+ T cells from PBMCs. The sample's subset: CD45RA+ positively selected. This chain uses TRBV7-9 with TRBJ1-5, with D tentatively TRBD1 (5 bases). This receptor was taken from a man between 18 and 29 years old in good health. Some clones in this sample may be carry-over from other donors' samples. As DNA, the CDR3 is TGTGCCAGCAGCTTTTTTTCGGGGGGAAGCAATCAGCCCCAGCATTTT. Translating gives CASSFFSGGSNQPQHF. The full variable domain, in which reference TRBV7-9 and TRBJ1-5 provide the parts outside the CDR3, is DTGVSQNPRHKITKRGQNVTFRCDPISEHNRLYWYRQTLGQGPEFLTYFQNEAQLEKSRLLSDRFSAERPKGSFSTLEIQRTEQGDSAMYLCASSFFSGGSNQPQHFGDGTRLSIL.